A single sample gave rise to the 12 T cell receptor beta chains below, sequenced in a study of cytotoxic CD8 clonotypes in ibrutinib-treated CLL. Only in-frame clones appear in the TCRdb table, and some are missing; sequencing was by immunoSEQ multiplex PCR. Altogether 76,000 or so clones are present, less than 90% being singletons, with the ten largest covering approximately 35%. Sequencing was performed on PBMCs, taken after 24 months of ibrutinib treatment. Source of these receptors: a human donor with chronic lymphocytic leukemia.

This chain connects TRBV6-1 to TRBJ2-7; 7 bases match TRBD2. The CDR3 sequence is 15 residues long. From germline, CDR1 is MNHNS and CDR2 SASEGT. V shed 7 bases, J shed 0 bases, and the junction held 9 bases outside the gene matches. Written as DNA, the CDR3 is TGTGCCAGCACCCCCGGGACTACCACCTCCTACGAGCAGTACTTC. Its protein product is CASTPGTTTSYEQYF.

The chain links TRBV6-5 to TRBJ1-1; D ambiguous. This CDR3 has 14 residues. V lost 5 bases, J lost 1 base, and 11 bases lay in between. CDR1 MNHEY and CDR2 SVGAGI come from the germline V gene. CDR3 protein: CASSPSWRNTEAFF. CDR3 DNA: TGTGCCAGCAGTCCTTCTTGGAGGAACACTGAAGCTTTCTTT.

This chain connects TRBV2 to TRBJ2-3; a weak D match, TRBD1 (5 bases). Germline lookup yields CDR1 SNHLY and CDR2 FYNNEI. This CDR3 contains 14 residues. Trimming cost V 6 bases and J 4 bases, with 14 bases left between them. The CDR3 here is CASRGRLGADTQYF. CDR3 DNA: TGTGCCAGCAGGGGGCGGCTTGGTGCAGATACGCAGTATTTT.

The genes are TRBV10-1 and TRBJ2-2; D may be TRBD1 or TRBD2 (5 bases each). V was clipped by 11 bases and J by 2 bases, with 12 bases between them. There are 13 residues in the CDR3. Germline V gene sequence: CDR1 WNHNN, CDR2 SYGVQD (reference sequence). The CDR3 sequence: CAAQDSNTGELFF. CDR3 coding DNA: TGCGCCGCACAGGACTCAAACACCGGGGAGCTGTTTTTT.

The chain employs TRBV7-9 and TRBJ2-1; D unclear. The length of the CDR3 is 14 residues. Per the germline V gene, CDR1 is SEHNR and CDR2 is FQNEAQ (reference sequence). V was pared by 0 bases and J by 6 bases, with 9 bases between. CDR3 residues: CASSLAHRGNEQFF. The CDR3 nucleotides read TGTGCCAGCAGCTTAGCACACAGAGGCAATGAGCAGTTCTTC. Filled out from reference TRBV7-9 and TRBJ2-1, the complete variable domain reads DTGVSQNPRHKITKRGQNVTFRCDPISEHNRLYWYRQTLGQGPEFLTYFQNEAQLEKSRLLSDRFSAERPKGSFSTLEIQRTEQGDSAMYLCASSLAHRGNEQFFGPGTRLTVL.

This chain connects TRBV11-2 to TRBJ2-4, with D perhaps TRBD2 (6 bases). The CDR3 loop spans 14 amino acids. Germline-derived CDR1 and CDR2 are SGHAT and FQNNGV. Trimming shortened V by 1 base and J by 7 bases, and 11 bases separated the two germline ends. CDR3 DNA sequence: TGTGCCAGCAGCTTAGGGATTGGGGGGAACATTCAGTACTTC. Translating gives CASSLGIGGNIQYF.

The gene calls are TRBV15 and TRBJ2-5; D gene ambiguous. This CDR3 spans 13 amino acids. With 2 bases removed from V and 0 bases from J, the gap between germline ends came to 4 bases. Germline CDR1 and CDR2: LNHNV and YYDKDF (reference sequence). The chain's CDR3 is CATSRRNQETQYF. The DNA of the CDR3 is TGTGCCACCAGCAGACGGAACCAAGAGACCCAGTACTTC.

The J gene is TRBJ2-3, the V gene TRBV27, with D perhaps matching TRBD1 or TRBD2 (5 bases each). The CDR3 covers 17 residues. The germline V gene has CDR1 MNHEY and CDR2 SMNVEV (reference sequence). Trimming stripped 2 bases from V and 2 bases from J, with 17 bases between. As DNA, the CDR3 is TGTGCCAGCAGTTTACGGGGCCCAGTCGTGTCCACAGATACGCAGTATTTT. This translates into CASSLRGPVVSTDTQYF.

This chain connects TRBV28 to TRBJ1-3; no reliable D call. This CDR3 spans 13 amino acids. Looked up from germline, CDR1 is MDHEN and CDR2 is SYDVKM. V was pared by 8 bases and J by 0 bases, with 8 bases between. CDR3 sequence reads: CASSGNSGNTIYF. In DNA form, the CDR3 reads TGTGCCAGCTCGGGGAACTCTGGAAACACCATATATTTT.

The chain joins TRBV5-4 to TRBJ1-3, with 9 bases matching TRBD1. Trimming removed 2 bases from V and 1 base from J; junction bases left unmatched: 4. CDR1 is SGHNT, CDR2 YYREEE, per germline (reference sequence). The CDR3 spans 16 residues. For the CDR3, the DNA is TGTGCCAGCAGCTTTTCGACAGGGGGATCTGGAAACACCATATATTTT. Amino acids: CASSFSTGGSGNTIYF.

Here the CDR3 DNA reads TGTGCCAGCAGCCTCGCCCGGGGACAGGGTTCGAATGAGCAGTTCTTC. Translating gives CASSLARGQGSNEQFF. V is TRBV14 and J is TRBJ2-1; 9 bases fit TRBD1. The CDR3 contains 16 residues. The germline V gene has CDR1 SGHDN and CDR2 FVKESK. After removal of 4 bases from V and 7 bases from J, the junction contained 11 bases not matched to a gene.

V and J are TRBV25-1 and TRBJ1-2; D possibly corresponds to TRBD1 (5 bases). Per germline, CDR1 MGHDK and CDR2 SYGVNS. The CDR3 extends over 13 amino acids. V gave up 4 bases and J gave up 4 bases, with 10 bases separating them. Here the CDR3 reads CASSGTGVYGYTF. The CDR3 DNA is TGTGCCAGCAGTGGAACGGGGGTCTATGGCTACACCTTC.